Below, 24 T cell receptor beta chains from the same sample are listed, as sequenced in a study of shared clonotypes between healthy human individuals. TCRdb's copy holds only in-frame clones and misses some; the assay was immunoSEQ multiplex PCR. The sample holds about 110,000 clones, over 65% seen once. Sequencing input: memory CD8+ T cells sorted from blood. The subset is: CD45RO+ cells pooled with CCR7-negative TemRA cells. These receptors came from a woman aged 25 to 45 in good health.

This clone was seen just once. The chain links TRBV27 to TRBJ1-5, with D unresolved. Germline assignment: CDR1 MNHEY and CDR2 SMNVEV (reference sequence). The CDR3 runs 13 residues. Trimming left V 2 bases short and J 5 bases short, with 7 bases between. The CDR3 DNA is TGTGCCAGCAGTTTAAGGGTGGATCAGCCCCAGCATTTT. This sequence encodes CASSLRVDQPQHF.

The J gene is TRBJ1-1, the V gene TRBV29-1; TRBD1 is a possible D gene (5 bases). The V end was cut by 5 bases, the J end by 4 bases, with 14 bases between. The CDR3 is 13 amino acids. Germline V CDR1 and CDR2: SQVTM, ANQGSEA. This CDR3 is CSVSDGTSTEAFF. DNA of the CDR3: TGCAGCGTTTCTGATGGGACGAGCACTGAAGCTTTCTTT.

This chain uses TRBV2 with TRBJ1-5, with 8 nucleotides matching TRBD1. Germline V CDR1 and CDR2: SNHLY, FYNNEI. This CDR3 spans 17 amino acids. The ends lost 3 bases at V and 3 bases at J; junction bases unmatched: 10. In DNA, the CDR3 is TGTGCCAGCAGTGACAGGGGGCCTATTGGTCTCAATCAGCCCCAGCATTTT. It yields the protein CASSDRGPIGLNQPQHF. The entire variable domain, with the rest obtained from reference TRBV2 and TRBJ1-5, is as follows: EPEVTQTPSHQVTQMGQEVILRCVPISNHLYFYWYRQILGQKVEFLVSFYNNEISEKSEIFDDQFSVERPDGSNFTLKIRSTKLEDSAMYFCASSDRGPIGLNQPQHFGDGTRLSIL.

The chain carries TRBV28 and TRBJ2-2; 7 positions match TRBD2. The CDR3 runs 15 residues. Trimming cost V 7 bases and J 5 bases; bases outside gene matches: 10. CDR1 is MDHEN, CDR2 SYDVKM, per germline. CDR3 protein: CASTRGREVTGELFF. CDR3 coding DNA: TGTGCCAGCACCCGGGGACGGGAGGTGACCGGGGAGCTGTTTTTT.

The J gene is TRBJ1-5, the V gene TRBV6-4; TRBD1 might be the D (5 bases). Germline CDR1 MRHNA, CDR2 SNTAGT. The CDR3 runs 16 residues. V shed 7 bases and J shed 2 bases, with 18 bases lying between them. DNA for the CDR3: TGTGCCAGCATTCCGGGACGGAAGGCTGGCAATCAGCCCCAGCATTTT. It encodes CASIPGRKAGNQPQHF.

This chain uses TRBV21-1 with TRBJ1-5. TRBV21-1 is a pseudogene. The CDR3 sequence is 17 residues long. This CDR3 is CASRCLGGRHSNQPQHF. The CDR3 DNA reads as TGTGCCAGCAGGTGTTTAGGGGGGCGTCATAGCAATCAGCCCCAGCATTTT.

The chain couples TRBV7-9 to TRBJ2-1; 9 bases line up with TRBD1. Trimming cost V 5 bases and J 2 bases; bases outside gene matches: 4. The CDR3 is made up of 15 amino acids. Germline V gene data show CDR1 as SEHNR and CDR2 as FQNEAQ (reference sequence). Here the CDR3 DNA reads TGTGCCAGCAGCACCGGACAGGGGACCTACAATGAGCAGTTCTTC. Its protein is CASSTGQGTYNEQFF.

In DNA form, the CDR3 reads TGCAGCGTTGAAGATGCAGGTGGGACCGGGACTAGCACGAATGAGCAGTTCTTC. This translates into CSVEDAGGTGTSTNEQFF. The J gene is TRBJ2-1, the V gene TRBV29-1; 9 bases line up with TRBD2. Germline V lookup: CDR1 SQVTM, CDR2 ANQGSEA. V was pared by 0 bases and J by 7 bases, with 16 bases of the junction left unmatched. The CDR3 runs to 18 residues.

The V gene is TRBV11-3, the J gene TRBJ2-1, with 7 bases that match TRBD2. Germline V gene data show CDR1 as SGHNT and CDR2 as YENEEA. The CDR3 consists of 14 residues. The ends lost 5 bases at V and 9 bases at J; junction bases unmatched: 10. The CDR3 loop reads CASSTGLEVGEQFF. The DNA for the CDR3 is TGTGCCAGCAGCACTGGACTAGAAGTTGGTGAGCAGTTCTTC.

This rearrangement joins TRBV19 to TRBJ1-5; tentatively, D is TRBD1 (5 bases). The CDR3 runs to 15 residues. CDR1 and CDR2 (germline): LNHDA, SQIVND (reference sequence). Trimming took off 4 bases at V and 7 bases at J, with 17 bases between the two ends. CDR3 amino acids: CASSTLRGYEQPQHF. The CDR3 DNA reads TGTGCCAGTAGTACCCTGAGGGGATATGAACAGCCCCAGCATTTT.

There are many counts of this clone. The genes are TRBV28 and TRBJ2-3; 8 bases agree with TRBD2. Germline-derived CDR1 and CDR2 are MDHEN and SYDVKM. The ends lost 8 bases at V and 2 bases at J; junction bases unmatched: 9. The CDR3 is 15 residues long. The CDR3 here is CASGPSGRTTDTQYF. Written as DNA, the CDR3 is TGTGCCAGCGGCCCTAGCGGGCGAACCACAGATACGCAGTATTTT.

The chain carries TRBV7-9 and TRBJ1-5; TRBD1 might be the D (5 bases). V lost 0 bases and J 4 bases, leaving 10 bases between the germline ends. This CDR3 has 15 amino acids. Per the germline V gene, CDR1 is SEHNR and CDR2 is FQNEAQ (reference sequence). The CDR3 DNA follows: TGTGCCAGCAGCTTAGCGGGGGTGGAAAATCAGCCCCAGCATTTT. Its translation: CASSLAGVENQPQHF.

The chain is built from TRBV7-8 and TRBJ2-3; TRBD1 matches at 9 bases. V was pared by 4 bases and J by 2 bases, with 10 bases of the junction left unmatched. In germline, CDR1 is SGHVS, CDR2 FQNEAQ. CDR3 length equals 17 residues. CDR3 coding DNA: TGTGCCAGCAGCTCCAAGCCGGGACAGGGAAACACAGATACGCAGTATTTT. Residues: CASSSKPGQGNTDTQYF.

The chain has TRBV20-1 and TRBJ2-7, with D possibly TRBD2 on 6 matching bases. The CDR3 runs 11 residues. The ends were cut back, 4 bases at V and 4 bases at J, with 8 bases in the middle. Germline CDR1 DFQATT, CDR2 SNEGSKA (reference sequence). This CDR3 is CSAIRGYEQYF. CDR3 nucleotides: TGCAGTGCTATCCGGGGGTACGAGCAGTACTTC.

The chain joins TRBV29-1 to TRBJ1-4, with D hard to call. This CDR3 comprises 14 residues. Germline lookup yields CDR1 SQVTM and CDR2 ANQGSEA. Trimming removed 4 bases at V and 6 bases at J, with 15 bases between. The CDR3 reads CSVVEFHGDEKLFF. The CDR3 coding sequence is TGCAGCGTTGTTGAGTTCCATGGGGATGAAAAACTGTTTTTT.

The rearrangement joins TRBV18 to TRBJ2-1, with 8 bases identical to TRBD2. Germline V gene data show CDR1 as KGHSH and CDR2 as LQKENI. This CDR3 region has 16 residues. V shed 2 bases, J shed 5 bases, and the junction held 8 bases outside the gene matches. CDR3 DNA: TGTGCCAGCTCACCAATGAATAGCGGGACTAACAATGAGCAGTTCTTC. Residues: CASSPMNSGTNNEQFF.

This clone turned up a few times. The rearrangement joins TRBV6-1 to TRBJ1-5; D not certain. The CDR3 loop spans 15 amino acids. Germline V gives CDR1 MNHNS, CDR2 SASEGT. Trimming cost V 8 bases and J 0 bases, with 14 bases left between them. Written as DNA, the CDR3 is TGTGCCAGCCGTTCAAGTATCCTTAGCAATCAGCCCCAGCATTTT. Encoded protein: CASRSSILSNQPQHF.

The chain joins TRBV10-3 to TRBJ2-7; weak D call: TRBD2 (6 bases). Germline CDR1 ENHRY, CDR2 SYGVKD. The V gene lost 0 bases and the J gene lost 2 bases, with 23 bases spanning the gap. This CDR3 comprises 19 residues. The CDR3 region has the DNA TGTGCCATCAGTGAGTCGGGTCTGGTCGTAGCGGTCGATACCTACGAGCAGTACTTC. Its translation: CAISESGLVVAVDTYEQYF.

This clone has just a few counts. This sample includes further DNA sequences coding for the same CDR3. The V gene is TRBV19, the J gene TRBJ1-1; D is undetermined. The germline V gene encodes CDR1 LNHDA and CDR2 SQIVND (reference sequence). Trimming took 1 base from V and 5 from J, leaving 5 bases between them. The CDR3 runs to 12 residues. In DNA form, the CDR3 reads TGTGCCAGTAGTATAGGACGGACTGAAGCTTTCTTT. It is translated as CASSIGRTEAFF.

The gene calls are TRBV6-5 and TRBJ2-1, with D perhaps TRBD2 (5 bases). The germline gives CDR1 MNHEY, CDR2 SVGAGI. CDR3 length: 15 residues. V lost 0 bases to trimming and J lost 4 bases, with 10 bases between them. CDR3 region: CASSYSNLAYNEQFF. Written as DNA, the CDR3 is TGTGCCAGCAGTTACTCGAACCTAGCTTACAATGAGCAGTTCTTC.

The V and J genes are TRBV6-1 and TRBJ1-2; no clear D. V lost 6 bases and J lost 4, with 3 bases in between. Germline CDR1 is MNHNS and CDR2 is SASEGT. The CDR3 spans 10 residues. The CDR3 sequence: CASRLYGYTF. The CDR3 DNA is TGTGCCAGCAGGCTCTATGGCTACACCTTC.

The chain couples TRBV30 to TRBJ2-5, with 12 bases lining up with TRBD2. The DNA end lines up better with TRBJ2-7; the J call may be wrong. The CDR3 has 15 residues. The germline V gene encodes CDR1 GTSNPN and CDR2 SVGIG (reference sequence). The CDR3 nucleotides are TGTGCCTGGAGTGTACGACTAGCGGGAGACTACGAGCAGTACTTC. This codes for CAWSVRLAGDYEQYF.

CDR3 nucleotide sequence: TGTGCCAGCAGCCACTATTTCGGGGGCAATCAGCCCCAGCATTTT. Amino acid sequence: CASSHYFGGNQPQHF. V is TRBV4-2 and J is TRBJ1-5; D unclear. Between the trimmed V and J ends, which lost 3 bases and 2 bases, there was a span of 11 bases. The germline V gene has CDR1 LGHNA and CDR2 YNFKEQ. The CDR3 covers 15 residues.

The V call is TRBV7-2, the J call TRBJ2-5; 10 bases map to TRBD2. The germline V gene has CDR1 SGHTA and CDR2 FQGNSA. V was clipped by 1 base and J by 4 bases; unmatched bases: 6. This CDR3 comprises 16 residues. The CDR3 coding sequence is TGTGCCAGCAGCTTAGGAGGGCTAGCGGGAGTAGAGACCCAGTACTTC. Translated, it gives CASSLGGLAGVETQYF.